These 28 T cell receptor beta chains were sequenced from one sample in a study of blood T cell repertoires in COVID-19 (dated by TCRdb to 2020 to 2021). Library preparation was by the immunoSEQ multiplex PCR assay. TCRdb holds this immuneACCESS table with in-frame rearrangements only. Some clones are missing; in checked studies, unresolved V genes explain under half, and the rest has no known cause. This sample is represented by around 300,000 clones; over 75% of them were singletons. The top ten clonotypes cover under 5% of the sample. Sequencing was carried out using peripheral blood. Source of these receptors: a woman in her forties or fifties with active or convalescent COVID-19.

The CDR3 loop reads CATSDLRTGGMETQYF. The CDR3, as DNA: TGTGCCACCAGTGATTTGCGTACAGGAGGGATGGAGACCCAGTACTTC. V usage is TRBV24-1 and J usage is TRBJ2-5, with D tentatively TRBD2 (6 bases). The CDR3 sequence is 16 residues long. Germline V gene data show CDR1 as KGHDR and CDR2 as SFDVKD. V was trimmed by 0 bases and J by 5 bases, leaving 15 bases between them.

V gene TRBV4-3 combines with J gene TRBJ2-1; 9 bases are a match to TRBD2. This CDR3 contains 18 residues. The V segment lost 1 base and the J segment 7 bases; nucleotides outside the gene matches: 14. Germline V gene lookup returns CDR1 LGHNA and CDR2 YSLEER. This CDR3 is CASSQGLAGTSQGNEQFF. The CDR3 DNA reads TGCGCCAGCAGCCAAGGGCTAGCGGGAACCTCACAAGGGAATGAGCAGTTCTTC.

This chain uses TRBV5-5 with TRBJ1-2; possible D gene TRBD1, 6 bases. Germline CDR1 reads SGHKS; CDR2 reads YYEKEE (reference sequence). The CDR3 is made up of 14 amino acids. V was pared by 2 bases and J by 4 bases, with 12 bases between. The CDR3 DNA reads TGTGCCAGCAGCTTCTTGACAGGTCTCTATGGCTACACCTTC. Translated: CASSFLTGLYGYTF.

V usage is TRBV7-9 and J usage is TRBJ1-1; TRBD1 aligns across 8 bases. The J segment lost 4 bases and the V segment lost 4 bases, leaving 5 bases of the junction unmatched. The germline V gene has CDR1 SEHNR and CDR2 FQNEAQ (reference sequence). This CDR3 contains 14 residues. The CDR3 DNA follows: TGTGCCAGCAGCTCGTGGACAGGGCTCACTGAAGCTTTCTTT. Translated: CASSSWTGLTEAFF.

The chain's CDR3 is CASSDKGGTGELFF. The CDR3 DNA follows: TGTGCCAGCAGTGATAAGGGAGGCACCGGGGAGCTGTTTTTT. The genes are TRBV6-4 and TRBJ2-2; weak D call: TRBD2 (6 bases). Per the germline V gene, CDR1 is MRHNA and CDR2 is SNTAGT. With 3 bases removed from V and 4 bases from J, the gap between germline ends came to 9 bases. The CDR3 totals 14 residues.

The CDR3 DNA is TGTGCCAGCAGCCAATCGACAGGGCCCGGCTACACCTTC. Protein product: CASSQSTGPGYTF. This chain connects TRBV3-1 (or the pseudogene TRBV3-2) to TRBJ1-2; TRBD1 matches 7 bases. The CDR3 spans 13 residues. CDR1 and CDR2 from the germline V gene are LGHDT and YNNKEL (reference sequence). Trimming took 2 bases from V and 8 from J; bases not matched to a gene: 5.

The chain links TRBV6-2 or TRBV6-3 to TRBJ2-1, with TRBD2 matching over 8 bases. J lost 2 bases, V lost 6 bases, and 6 bases had no gene match. This CDR3 is built from 15 residues. Per germline, CDR1 MNHEY and CDR2 SVGEGT. DNA of the CDR3: TGTGCCAGCAGCATAGCGGGATCAGCCTACAATGAGCAGTTCTTC. Its translation is CASSIAGSAYNEQFF.

The genes are TRBV4-3 and TRBJ1-2, with TRBD1 matching 7 bases. V dropped 0 bases and J dropped 8; count of bases not matched to a gene: 6. The CDR3 spans 14 residues. Germline CDR1 LGHNA, CDR2 YSLEER. In DNA, the CDR3 is TGCGCCAGCAGCCAAGATCGAGACAGGGTAGGCTACACCTTC. Protein product: CASSQDRDRVGYTF.

The V call is TRBV4-3, the J call TRBJ2-1, with TRBD2 matching over 8 bases. CDR1 is LGHNA, CDR2 YSLEER, per germline. The length of the CDR3 is 17 residues. Trimming at V came to 4 bases and at J to 0 bases, leaving 8 bases not matched to a gene. As DNA, the CDR3 is TGCGCCAGCAGCCTCCGGGGAAGCGGGAGCTCCTACAATGAGCAGTTCTTC. It translates to CASSLRGSGSSYNEQFF.

This chain links TRBV4-2 with TRBJ2-3; TRBD2 matches at 7 bases. Germline CDR1 LGHNA, CDR2 YNFKEQ. The trim removed 8 bases at V and 1 base at J, leaving 3 bases unmatched. The CDR3 has 13 amino acids. CDR3 protein: CASRGGGTDTQYF. The CDR3 bases are TGTGCCAGCCGGGGAGGGGGCACAGATACGCAGTATTTT.

The chain recombines TRBV29-1 with TRBJ2-7; unclear D gene. Germline CDR1 and CDR2: SQVTM and ANQGSEA. The CDR3 totals 11 residues. Trimming left V 7 bases short and J 4 bases short, with 11 bases between. The CDR3: CSGSTEYEQYF. For the CDR3, the DNA is TGCAGCGGATCAACGGAGTACGAGCAGTACTTC.

This clone was seen only once. The chain carries TRBV5-1 and TRBJ2-7, with D unresolved. CDR1 and CDR2 (germline): SGHRS, YFSETQ. The CDR3 totals 13 residues. Trimming took 3 bases from V and 4 from J, leaving 11 bases between them. The CDR3 spells CASSSITDYEQYF. The DNA of the CDR3 is TGCGCCAGCAGCTCAATCACAGATTACGAGCAGTACTTC.

The chain uses TRBV27 and TRBJ2-1; 11 nucleotides align to TRBD2. CDR1 is MNHEY, CDR2 SMNVEV, per germline (reference sequence). The J segment lost 6 bases and the V segment lost 6 bases, leaving 4 bases of the junction unmatched. CDR3 length equals 14 residues. CDR3 protein: CASSSGLAANEQFF. In DNA, the CDR3 is TGTGCCAGCAGCTCGGGACTAGCGGCCAATGAGCAGTTCTTC.

This rearrangement joins TRBV12-3 or TRBV12-4 to TRBJ1-5; D unresolved. With 3 bases removed from V and 9 bases from J, the gap between germline ends came to 12 bases. The CDR3 is 13 residues long. The CDR3 DNA follows: TGTGCCAGCAGTTTGAGGGTGGAAGGGCCCCAGCATTTT. Its protein is CASSLRVEGPQHF.

This chain uses TRBV30 with TRBJ2-4; D is possibly TRBD1 (5 bases). This CDR3 comprises 12 residues. Germline loops: CDR1 GTSNPN, CDR2 SVGIG (reference sequence). Trimming took off 2 bases at V and 5 bases at J, with 7 bases between the two ends. CDR3 nucleotides: TGTGCCTGGAGTATGGGGCAAAACATTCAGTACTTC. Protein product: CAWSMGQNIQYF. Together with reference TRBV30 and TRBJ2-4, the CDR3 gives the full variable domain: SQTIHQWPATLVQPVGSPLSLECTVEGTSNPNLYWYRQAAGRGLQLLFYSVGIGQISSEVPQNLSASRPQDRQFILSSKKLLLSDSGFYLCAWSMGQNIQYFGAGTRLSVL.

In this sample, this clone turned up a few times. The chain recombines TRBV4-3 with TRBJ1-2; 8 bases match TRBD1. The CDR3 contains 14 residues. With V trimmed by 3 bases and J by 3 bases, 3 bases remained unmatched. CDR1 and CDR2 from the germline V gene are LGHNA and YSLEER. The CDR3 sequence is CASSQDRAYYGYTF. In nucleotides, the CDR3 is TGCGCCAGCAGCCAGGACAGGGCGTACTATGGCTACACCTTC.

This clone was seen a single time. CDR3 in amino acids: CASSQDIGLAGKYTDTQYF. The CDR3 region has the DNA TGCGCCAGCAGCCAAGATATCGGGCTAGCGGGGAAATACACAGATACGCAGTATTTT. V and J are TRBV4-1 and TRBJ2-3; TRBD2 aligns across 9 bases. With V trimmed by 0 bases and J by 2 bases, 12 bases remained unmatched. The CDR3 is made up of 19 amino acids. From germline, CDR1 is MGHRA and CDR2 YSYEKL.

The chain employs TRBV5-1 and TRBJ1-2, with 8 bases lining up with TRBD1. The J segment lost 8 bases and the V segment lost 0 bases, leaving 6 bases of the junction unmatched. Germline V CDR1 and CDR2: SGHRS, YFSETQ. This CDR3 has 14 amino acids. The CDR3 here is CASSLGTGRSGYTF. The CDR3 bases are TGCGCCAGCAGCTTGGGGACAGGGCGAAGCGGCTACACCTTC.

This rearrangement joins TRBV11-2 to TRBJ1-4; D may be TRBD1 (6 bases). Germline CDR1 SGHAT, CDR2 FQNNGV. Deletions cut 5 bases from V and 7 bases from J, with 14 bases between. This CDR3 region has 14 residues. CDR3 loop: CASSTTGFSEKLFF. The CDR3 DNA reads TGTGCCAGCAGCACTACAGGGTTCAGTGAAAAACTGTTTTTT.

In this sample, this clone turned up once. This sequence joins TRBV6-5 and TRBJ1-2; D uncertain. The CDR3 extends over 14 amino acids. Germline V gene data show CDR1 as MNHEY and CDR2 as SVGAGI. V was trimmed by 2 bases and J by 8 bases, leaving 15 bases between them. DNA of the CDR3: TGTGCCAGCAGTTACGGTCGGCAATCGGGAGGCTACACCTTC. Translated, it gives CASSYGRQSGGYTF.

This chain uses TRBV5-1 with TRBJ1-2; 11 nucleotides align to TRBD1. Germline V CDR1 and CDR2: SGHRS, YFSETQ. Trimming took 1 base from V and 8 from J; bases not matched to a gene: 7. The CDR3 covers 15 residues. The CDR3 nucleotides read TGCGCCAGCAGCTTGTGGACAGGGGGCGCCGGGGGCTACACCTTC. It codes for CASSLWTGGAGGYTF.

The chain combines TRBV28 with TRBJ1-2, with 7 bases matching TRBD1. J lost 8 bases, V lost 5 bases, and 5 bases had no gene match. This CDR3 spans 12 amino acids. Per the germline V gene, CDR1 is MDHEN and CDR2 is SYDVKM. The CDR3 sequence: CASSVRTGGYTF. For the CDR3, the DNA is TGTGCCAGCAGTGTACGGACAGGCGGCTACACCTTC.

This clone was observed a single time. This chain joins TRBV19 and TRBJ2-1; D might be TRBD1 (6 bases). V was trimmed by 10 bases and J by 8 bases, leaving 21 bases between them. The CDR3 sequence is 14 residues long. Germline V gene lookup returns CDR1 LNHDA and CDR2 SQIVND (reference sequence). CDR3 DNA sequence: TGTGCCACTTTACCGGGACACACAAGCGATGAGCAGTTCTTC. Translated, it gives CATLPGHTSDEQFF. The variable domain in full, completed from reference TRBV19 and TRBJ2-1, reads DGGITQSPKYLFRKEGQNVTLSCEQNLNHDAMYWYRQDPGQGLRLIYYSQIVNDFQKGDIAEGYSVSREKKESFPLTVTSAQKNPTAFYLCATLPGHTSDEQFFGPGTRLTVL.

J is TRBJ1-3 and V is TRBV30, with TRBD1 identical over 9 bases. Germline lookup yields CDR1 GTSNPN and CDR2 SVGIG (reference sequence). The V gene end was trimmed by 2 bases and the J gene end by 4 bases; junction bases not matched to a gene: 15. The CDR3 consists of 18 residues. CDR3 DNA: TGTGCCTGGAGTCGCAGAACCAACAGGGGGCTGACAGGAAACACCATATATTTT. Encoded protein: CAWSRRTNRGLTGNTIYF.

The table lists this clone with a few counts. This chain joins TRBV7-2 and TRBJ2-3, with D possibly being TRBD2 (6 bases). The CDR3 is 15 residues long. Germline CDR1 reads SGHTA; CDR2 reads FQGNSA. Trimming stripped 5 bases from V and 5 bases from J, with 17 bases between. CDR3 sequence reads: CASSPGLVSLDTQYF. CDR3 in DNA: TGTGCCAGCAGCCCGGGACTCGTTAGCTTAGATACGCAGTATTTT.

The chain has TRBV18 and TRBJ2-5, with 7 bases fitting TRBD1. Germline lookup yields CDR1 KGHSH and CDR2 LQKENI. The CDR3 is made up of 15 amino acids. Trimming took 2 bases from V and 5 from J; bases not matched to a gene: 8. CDR3 sequence: CASSPLDRLGETQYF. CDR3 coding DNA: TGTGCCAGCTCACCATTGGACAGGTTGGGGGAGACCCAGTACTTC.

This CDR3 is CASSPFPRGGVGETQYF. As DNA, the CDR3 is TGTGCCAGCAGCCCATTCCCCCGGGGCGGGGTTGGGGAGACCCAGTACTTC. V and J are TRBV4-2 and TRBJ2-5; maybe TRBD2 (6 bases). The germline V gene encodes CDR1 LGHNA and CDR2 YNFKEQ. The V end lost 4 bases, the J end lost 5 bases, and 23 bases lay between the germline ends. This CDR3 has 17 residues.

This chain links TRBV9 with TRBJ2-2, with a weak D call TRBD2 (5 bases). CDR1 SGDLS and CDR2 YYNGEE come from the germline V gene. The CDR3 is 16 residues long. V was cut by 0 bases and J by 6 bases, with 15 bases left in between. CDR3 residues: CASSVGRGRVSGELFF. The CDR3 DNA reads TGTGCCAGCAGCGTAGGACGGGGAAGGGTTTCCGGGGAGCTGTTTTTT.